The 32 T cell receptor beta chains below were found in one sample sequenced in a study of early T cells in non-severe SARS-CoV-2 infection. TCRdb recomputed calls from the 5' RACE reads with MiXCR, one row per CDR3 protein. Counted here are over 30,000 distinct CDR3 sequences, under 5.5% occurring once; the ten biggest clones make up over 6.5%. The sequencing input was whole blood. Every receptor here comes from an adult who was a healthcare worker with PCR-confirmed SARS-CoV-2 infection or an uninfected control (not recorded which).

At least ten counts were recorded for this clonotype. The rearrangement links TRBV6-4 to TRBJ2-3; a weak D match, TRBD2 (6 bases). Looked up from germline, CDR1 is MRHNA and CDR2 is SNTAGT. The CDR3 is 15 amino acids. V shed 6 bases and J shed 5 bases, with 18 bases lying between them. The CDR3 sequence is CASRPGLGVGDTQYF. CDR3 in DNA: TGTGCCAGCAGACCGGGACTCGGGGTGGGAGATACGCAGTATTTT.

This chain links TRBV10-3 with TRBJ2-7; 9 bases fit TRBD1. J lost 5 bases, V lost 3 bases, and 5 bases had no gene match. Germline V gives CDR1 ENHRY, CDR2 SYGVKD. The CDR3 contains 14 residues. CDR3 sequence: CAISDNRGLNEQYF. CDR3 bases: TGTGCCATCAGTGACAACAGGGGGCTTAACGAGCAGTACTTC.

This clonotype was observed at least ten times. The chain uses TRBV7-6 and TRBJ2-1; a possible D gene is TRBD1 (5 bases). The CDR3 runs to 13 residues. The ends were cut back, 4 bases at V and 8 bases at J, with 12 bases in the middle. Germline V lookup: CDR1 SGHVS, CDR2 FNYEAQ. The CDR3 DNA sequence: TGTGCCAGCAGCTCCATGGTAGGGGATGAGCAGTTCTTC. Encoded protein: CASSSMVGDEQFF.

The sample holds many counts of this clonotype. This chain uses TRBV19 with TRBJ2-2; perhaps TRBD2 as D (5 bases). V dropped 5 bases and J dropped 7 bases, with 8 bases sitting between them. The CDR3 totals 12 residues. Germline V gene data show CDR1 as LNHDA and CDR2 as SQIVND (reference sequence). The CDR3 sequence: CASSYGNGELFF. The DNA for the CDR3 is TGTGCCAGTAGTTACGGGAACGGGGAGCTGTTTTTT.

The chain has TRBV5-4 and TRBJ1-6; no clear D. The germline V gene encodes CDR1 SGHNT and CDR2 YYREEE (reference sequence). With 0 bases removed from V and 0 bases from J, the gap between germline ends came to 4 bases. The CDR3 length is 15 residues. The CDR3 region has the DNA TGTGCCAGCAGCTTGGTGGCCTCCTATAATTCACCCCTCCACTTT. It specifies CASSLVASYNSPLHF.

This clonotype was seen repeatedly, ten times or more. The chain uses TRBV2 and TRBJ1-2, with D hard to call. In germline, CDR1 is SNHLY, CDR2 FYNNEI. Deletions cut 6 bases from V and 4 bases from J, with 9 bases between. The CDR3 length is 12 residues. The CDR3 spells CASRGDTYGYTF. CDR3 nucleotide sequence: TGTGCCAGCAGGGGAGACACCTATGGCTACACCTTC.

This clonotype was seen repeatedly, ten times or more. This chain connects TRBV28 to TRBJ1-5; D unclear. The CDR3 sequence is 16 residues long. Germline loops: CDR1 MDHEN, CDR2 SYDVKM. V lost 5 bases and J lost 0, with 14 bases in between. CDR3 residues: CASSLRGGYSNQPQHF. CDR3 DNA sequence: TGTGCCAGCAGTCTGAGAGGAGGTTATAGCAATCAGCCCCAGCATTTT.

This chain joins TRBV7-2 and TRBJ1-2, with a tentative D call TRBD1 (6 bases). Trimming stripped 2 bases from V and 4 bases from J, with 14 bases between. The CDR3 totals 15 residues. CDR1 SGHTA and CDR2 FQGNSA come from the germline V gene. Here the CDR3 DNA reads TGTGCCAGCAGCTTATCCGGGACAAACCTCTATGGCTACACCTTC. Translated, it gives CASSLSGTNLYGYTF.

This clonotype has more than one count but fewer than ten. The genes are TRBV2 and TRBJ2-1; 8 bases match TRBD2. This CDR3 region has 14 residues. Per germline, CDR1 SNHLY and CDR2 FYNNEI. Trimming cost V 4 bases and J 7 bases; bases outside gene matches: 6. The CDR3 protein is CASSVSGGGNEQFF. Written as DNA, the CDR3 is TGTGCCAGCAGTGTGAGCGGGGGAGGGAATGAGCAGTTCTTC.

This clonotype showed up many times. The chain joins TRBV20-1 to TRBJ2-7, with unresolved D. This CDR3 region has 15 residues. CDR1 and CDR2 from the germline V gene are DFQATT and SNEGSKA (reference sequence). The V and J ends lost 1 base and 4 bases respectively, with 17 bases between them. The CDR3 reads CSARVRPLLSYEQYF. The DNA of the CDR3 is TGCAGTGCTAGAGTACGCCCCCTTTTGTCATACGAGCAGTACTTC.

This clonotype was recorded many times. The V and J genes are TRBV6-2 or TRBV6-3 and TRBJ2-1; D remains ambiguous. The germline V gene has CDR1 MNHEY and CDR2 SVGEGT. V was shortened by 4 bases and J by 3 bases, with 7 bases between the two germline ends. The CDR3 covers 13 residues. In DNA form, the CDR3 reads TGTGCCAGCAGTTCTTACCTCTACAATGAGCAGTTCTTC. It is translated as CASSSYLYNEQFF.

In regard to this clonotype: It may be a read error: a sequence one base away is much more abundant. V is TRBV6-5 and J is TRBJ2-7, with 8 bases identical to TRBD1. Looked up from germline, CDR1 is MNHEY and CDR2 is SVGAGI. The CDR3 has 14 amino acids. Germline trimming cut 5 bases from V and 5 bases from J; bases unmatched to any gene: 8. CDR3 sequence: CASSGQGPANEQYF. The CDR3 DNA reads TGTGCCAGCAGTGGACAGGGACCTGCCAACGAGCAGTACTTC.

This CDR3 reads CSVLPTSGPSTDTQYF. The CDR3 region has the DNA TGCAGCGTACTACCGACTAGCGGGCCTAGCACAGATACGCAGTATTTT. The V and J genes are TRBV29-1 and TRBJ2-3; 10 nucleotides align to TRBD2. The CDR3 spans 16 residues. Germline assignment: CDR1 SQVTM and CDR2 ANQGSEA. V gave up 6 bases and J gave up 0 bases; unmatched junction bases: 9.

The chain recombines TRBV7-2 with TRBJ2-5; 11 bases map to TRBD2. The junction had 14 bases not matched to a gene; V was cut back by 7 bases and J by 7 bases. This CDR3 comprises 16 residues. Germline lookup yields CDR1 SGHTA and CDR2 FQGNSA. In nucleotides, the CDR3 is TGTGCCAGCAACGTAGTCCCTAGCGGGGGGCTCGGGACCCAGTACTTC. This encodes CASNVVPSGGLGTQYF.

This clonotype was picked up a small number of times. The chain recombines TRBV11-2 with TRBJ2-3, with 9 positions matching TRBD2. Germline CDR1 is SGHAT and CDR2 is FQNNGV. The trim removed 1 base at V and 0 bases at J, leaving 2 bases unmatched. The CDR3 has 16 residues. CDR3 sequence: CASSLVAGASTDTQYF. Written as DNA, the CDR3 is TGTGCCAGCAGCTTAGTAGCGGGAGCTAGCACAGATACGCAGTATTTT.

This clonotype has ten or more counts. The CDR3 spells CASSFERSTDTQYF. The CDR3 DNA sequence: TGTGCCAGCAGTTTCGAAAGGAGCACAGATACGCAGTATTTT. The chain has TRBV12-3 or TRBV12-4 and TRBJ2-3, with D uncertain. This CDR3 region has 14 residues. V lost 3 bases and J lost 0, with 7 bases in between.

This clonotype has at least ten counts. V gene TRBV14 combines with J gene TRBJ1-3; perhaps TRBD1 as D (6 bases). Germline CDR1 reads SGHDN; CDR2 reads FVKESK. V gave up 2 bases and J gave up 0 bases, with 23 bases separating them. CDR3 size: 20 residues. The CDR3 nucleotides are TGTGCCAGCAGCCAAAGCCCGGGACACAGGTCATATCACTCTGGAAACACCATATATTTT. It is translated as CASSQSPGHRSYHSGNTIYF.

In this sample, this clonotype turned up many times. The chain employs TRBV12-5 and TRBJ2-7; 9 nucleotides match TRBD1. Trimming took 1 base from V and 5 from J; bases not matched to a gene: 6. Germline V gene lookup returns CDR1 LGHNT and CDR2 FRNRAP. The CDR3 has 15 amino acids. CDR3 region: CASGLGRQGGDEQYF. The CDR3 DNA is TGTGCTAGTGGTTTGGGGAGACAGGGGGGCGACGAGCAGTACTTC.

This clonotype was seen more than once but under ten times. This could be a read error, since a much larger clone is one nucleotide away. The chain links TRBV5-1 to TRBJ2-3; D is uncertain. The CDR3 extends over 15 amino acids. Germline CDR1 SGHRS, CDR2 YFSETQ. The CDR3 reads CVSSLSPASTDTQYF. CDR3 nucleotide sequence: TGCGTCAGCAGCTTGAGTCCAGCCAGCACAGATACGCAGTATTTT.

This clonotype appeared many times. The rearrangement joins TRBV7-7 to TRBJ2-3, with D perhaps matching TRBD1 (6 bases). The V gene's germline CDR1 is SSHAT and CDR2 FNYEAQ (reference sequence). V lost 3 bases to trimming and J lost 0 bases, with 7 bases between them. The CDR3 has 14 amino acids. The CDR3 nucleotides are TGTGCCAGCAGCTTTGGACAGAGCACAGATACGCAGTATTTT. Its translation is CASSFGQSTDTQYF. Full variable domain (rest looked up from reference TRBV7-7 and TRBJ2-3): GAGVSQSPRYKVTKRGQDVTLRCDPISSHATLYWYQQALGQGPEFLTYFNYEAQPDKSGLPSDRFSAERPEGSISTLTIQRTEQRDSAMYRCASSFGQSTDTQYFGPGTRLTVL.

This clonotype was seen ten or more times. The CDR3 nucleotides are TGTGCCAGCAGTCTAGGACAGGGGGCGGCTGAAGCTTTCTTT. Amino acid sequence: CASSLGQGAAEAFF. The chain has TRBV6-5 and TRBJ1-1, with 11 bases aligning to TRBD1. Germline V CDR1 and CDR2: MNHEY, SVGAGI. CDR3 length: 14 amino acids. The J segment lost 6 bases and the V segment lost 5 bases, leaving 5 bases of the junction unmatched.

This clonotype was observed at least ten times. The gene calls are TRBV29-1 and TRBJ2-1; D is uncertain. V lost 7 bases to trimming and J lost 0 bases, with 7 bases between them. The CDR3 runs 12 residues. The germline V gene encodes CDR1 SQVTM and CDR2 ANQGSEA. CDR3 amino acids: CSGDNSYNEQFF. As DNA, the CDR3 is TGCAGCGGAGACAACTCCTACAATGAGCAGTTCTTC.

This clonotype was found many times. The chain couples TRBV12-3 or TRBV12-4 to TRBJ1-1; no clear D. This CDR3 has 14 residues. The germline V and J ends were trimmed by 2 bases and 0 bases, with 7 bases remaining between them. Written as DNA, the CDR3 is TGTGCCAGCAGTTTACGCATAGTGAACACTGAAGCTTTCTTT. It specifies CASSLRIVNTEAFF.

This clonotype was seen many times. The chain has TRBV6-1 and TRBJ2-3; 11 nucleotides match TRBD2. The germline V gene has CDR1 MNHNS and CDR2 SASEGT. V shed 4 bases and J 3 bases; nucleotides not matched to a gene: 0. This CDR3 comprises 14 residues. CDR3 bases: TGTGCCAGCAGTGCTAGCGGGGGGACAGATACGCAGTATTTT. It encodes CASSASGGTDTQYF.

This clonotype has ten or more counts. The chain has TRBV7-2 and TRBJ2-2, with unresolved D. The germline V and J ends were trimmed by 5 bases and 2 bases, with 6 bases remaining between them. Per germline, CDR1 SGHTA and CDR2 FQGNSA. CDR3 length: 13 residues. Written as DNA, the CDR3 is TGTGCCAGCAGCGTGTTAAACACCGGGGAGCTGTTTTTT. Amino acids: CASSVLNTGELFF. The variable domain in full, completed from reference TRBV7-2 and TRBJ2-2, reads GAGVSQSPSNKVTEKGKDVELRCDPISGHTALYWYRQSLGQGLEFLIYFQGNSAPDKSGLPSDRFSAERTGGSVSTLTIQRTQQEDSAVYLCASSVLNTGELFFGEGSRLTVL.

This clonotype was counted a few times. The CDR3: CASSLEGVWEKLFF. DNA for the CDR3: TGTGCCAGCAGCTTGGAAGGGGTTTGGGAAAAACTGTTTTTT. J is TRBJ1-4 and V is TRBV5-6; TRBD1 might be the D (5 bases). The germline gives CDR1 SGHDT, CDR2 YYEEEE. V lost 0 bases and J 8 bases, leaving 11 bases between the germline ends. This CDR3 comprises 14 residues.

There are many counts of this clonotype. The V gene is TRBV12-3 or TRBV12-4, the J gene TRBJ2-2; TRBD1 might be the D (6 bases). The V end lost 1 base, the J end lost 6 bases, and 9 bases lay between the germline ends. This CDR3 contains 14 residues. The CDR3 region has the DNA TGTGCCAGCAGTTTAGTCACAGGGCCCGGGGAGCTGTTTTTT. Protein sequence: CASSLVTGPGELFF.

This clonotype was recorded a few times. V gene TRBV12-3 or TRBV12-4 combines with J gene TRBJ2-1; possibly TRBD2 for D (7 bases). The CDR3 runs 17 residues. Trimming removed 6 bases from V and 4 bases from J, with 22 bases in between. As DNA, the CDR3 is TGTGCCAGCAGAACAACCCCGGGGGGCCGAGGATACAATGAGCAGTTCTTC. It is translated as CASRTTPGGRGYNEQFF.

The V gene is TRBV7-2, the J gene TRBJ2-5, with a weak D call TRBD2 (6 bases). Germline loops: CDR1 SGHTA, CDR2 FQGNSA. The length of the CDR3 is 16 residues. Trimming cost V 1 base and J 1 base, with 13 bases left between them. CDR3 sequence: CASSLGIAATQETQYF. CDR3 nucleotides: TGTGCCAGCAGCTTAGGTATAGCGGCCACCCAAGAGACCCAGTACTTC.

This clonotype was counted only a few times. The CDR3 loop is CASSYGGTRAEAFF. CDR3 coding DNA: TGTGCCAGCAGTTACGGAGGGACTAGGGCTGAAGCTTTCTTT. The chain carries TRBV6-2 or TRBV6-3 and TRBJ1-1, with TRBD1 as a possible D gene (5 bases). The CDR3 has 14 amino acids. The V gene lost 2 bases and the J gene lost 6 bases, with 13 bases spanning the gap. Germline V CDR1 and CDR2: MNHEY, SVGEGT.

The V and J genes are TRBV5-1 and TRBJ2-2, with 7 bases matching TRBD1. The CDR3 contains 16 residues. With V trimmed by 4 bases and J by 5 bases, 11 bases remained unmatched. Germline loops: CDR1 SGHRS, CDR2 YFSETQ. Written as DNA, the CDR3 is TGCGCCAGCAGCCGATCGGCGGCAGGGGGAACCGGGGAGCTGTTTTTT. Its protein product is CASSRSAAGGTGELFF.

This clonotype occurred many times. The rearrangement links TRBV7-8 to TRBJ2-1; 9 nucleotides align to TRBD1. The CDR3 contains 14 residues. The germline V gene has CDR1 SGHVS and CDR2 FQNEAQ. V lost 7 bases and J lost 8; bases outside the gene matches: 9. This CDR3 is CASMRDRERYEQFF. Here the CDR3 DNA reads TGTGCCAGCATGCGGGACAGGGAACGTTATGAGCAGTTCTTC. Full variable domain (outside the CDR3, taken from reference TRBV7-8 and TRBJ2-1): GAGVSQSPRYKVAKRGQDVALRCDPISGHVSLFWYQQALGQGPEFLTYFQNEAQLDKSGLPSDRFFAERPEGSVSTLKIQRTQQEDSAVYLCASMRDRERYEQFFGPGTRLTVL.